A single sample gave rise to the 20 T cell receptor beta chains below, sequenced in a study of T cells in Graves' hyperthyroidism and ophthalmopathy. Regions amplified from RNA transcripts were the TCR beta CDR3 regions. When the TCR CDR3 underwent first-round RT-PCR, the HTBI primer set was used. Using its own MiXCR run on the multiplex PCR reads, TCRdb lists one record per CDR3 protein. The data contain about half a million distinct CDR3 sequences, approximately 25% of them seen just once; the ten biggest clones take up roughly 12%. Sequenced input: blood. The receptors originated from a woman aged 25 to 39 with Graves' ophthalmopathy.

A note on this clonotype: At one boundary the junction diverges from the germline segment, which might be a read error. The rearrangement joins TRBV12-3 or TRBV12-4 to TRBJ1-1; no reliable D call. The CDR3 totals 15 residues. CDR3 in DNA: TGTGCCAGCAGTTTAGTAACTGGGTTGAACACTGAAGCTTGCTTT. It yields the protein CASSLVTGLNTEACF.

The chain has TRBV2 and TRBJ1-6; D unclear. Germline V lookup: CDR1 SNHLY, CDR2 FYNNEI. The V end was cut by 8 bases, the J end by 7 bases, with 18 bases between. This CDR3 is 15 amino acids long. Here the CDR3 DNA reads TGTGCCAGCCGAAGGCGGGAACTGATCAATTCACCCCTCCACTTT. Amino acid sequence: CASRRRELINSPLHF.

This clonotype occurred once. The CDR3 DNA is TGTGCCATCAGTACACAGGGGTACGAGCAGTACTTC. It is translated as CAISTQGYEQYF. The chain combines TRBV10-3 with TRBJ2-7, with 7 positions matching TRBD1. Losses at the gene ends were 5 bases for V and 4 bases for J; bases not matched to a gene: 2. Per germline, CDR1 ENHRY and CDR2 SYGVKD. The CDR3 extends over 12 amino acids.

This clonotype was counted between two and nine times. This rearrangement joins TRBV6-1 to TRBJ2-7; D is tentatively TRBD1 or TRBD2 (5 bases each). The CDR3 is made up of 14 amino acids. Germline V lookup: CDR1 MNHNS, CDR2 SASEGT. V lost 5 bases to trimming and J lost 6 bases, with 17 bases between them. The CDR3 spells CASSPGPAAIEQYF. In DNA, the CDR3 is TGTGCCAGCAGTCCGGGACCGGCCGCTATCGAGCAGTACTTC.

The chain is built from TRBV12-3 or TRBV12-4 and TRBJ1-1, with D unclear. The V end was cut by 5 bases, the J end by 1 base, with 8 bases between. The CDR3 covers 13 residues. This chain's CDR3 is CASSPWENTEAFF. The CDR3 DNA reads as TGTGCCAGCAGTCCTTGGGAGAACACTGAAGCTTTCTTT.

This clonotype was counted many times. The chain is built from TRBV18 and TRBJ1-1; 8 nucleotides match TRBD1. The CDR3 extends over 14 amino acids. CDR1 and CDR2 (germline): KGHSH, LQKENI. J lost 3 bases, V lost 2 bases, and 2 bases had no gene match. The CDR3 DNA reads as TGTGCCAGCTCACCAGGGGACAGGTACACTGAAGCTTTCTTT. It codes for CASSPGDRYTEAFF. Full variable domain (rest looked up from reference TRBV18 and TRBJ1-1): NAGVMQNPRHLVRRRGQEARLRCSPMKGHSHVYWYRQLPEEGLKFMVYLQKENIIDESGMPKERFSAEFPKEGPSILRIQQVVRGDSAAYFCASSPGDRYTEAFFGQGTRLTVV.

This clonotype was seen repeatedly, ten times or more. The junction does not match germline at one end; this may be a read error. This chain joins TRBV27 and TRBJ1-2; perhaps TRBD1 as D (5 bases). Germline CDR1 MNHEY, CDR2 SMNVEV (reference sequence). The CDR3 has 15 amino acids. CDR3: CASSLTGGRNCGYTF. In DNA, the CDR3 is TGTGCCAGCAGTCTAACCGGGGGAAGAAACTGTGGCTACACCTTC.

Regarding this clonotype: A junction end diverges from the germline sequence, so it may reflect a read error. V is TRBV6-5 and J is TRBJ2-4; TRBD1 or TRBD2 may be the D gene (5 bases each). This CDR3 is 16 amino acids long. The germline V gene has CDR1 MNHEY and CDR2 SVGAGI. CDR3 in amino acids: CASSSGTPRAKNIKYF. DNA of the CDR3: TGTGCCAGCAGTTCCGGGACGCCCAGAGCCAAAAACATTAAGTACTTC.

In its sample, this clonotype was seen many times. The chain combines TRBV7-8 with TRBJ1-3; D gene ambiguous. Germline V gene sequence: CDR1 SGHVS, CDR2 FQNEAQ. The CDR3 totals 11 residues. Trimming pared 7 bases from V and 7 bases from J, leaving 8 bases between. This CDR3 is CASTDYNTIYF. CDR3 coding DNA: TGTGCCAGCACCGATTACAACACCATATATTTT.

This clonotype was detected ten times or more. The chain has TRBV3-1 and TRBJ1-1, with D possibly being TRBD1 (6 bases). In germline, CDR1 is LGHDT, CDR2 YNNKEL (reference sequence). Trimming stripped 1 base from V and 6 bases from J, with 12 bases between. This CDR3 comprises 14 residues. The DNA for the CDR3 is TGTGCCAGCAGCCAAGGACAGGCGTTGGCTGAAGCTTTCTTT. Encoded protein: CASSQGQALAEAFF.

The chain couples TRBV11-1 to TRBJ1-5, with 10 bases matching TRBD1. In germline, CDR1 is SGHAT, CDR2 FQDESV (reference sequence). After removal of 5 bases from V and 2 bases from J, the junction contained 6 bases not matched to a gene. The CDR3 is 16 amino acids. CDR3: CASSKGQGMGNQPQHF. The CDR3 region has the DNA TGTGCCAGCAGCAAGGGACAGGGGATGGGCAATCAGCCCCAGCATTTT.

This clonotype was counted many times. The chain combines TRBV15 with TRBJ2-1; 10 bases map to TRBD2. V gave up 5 bases and J gave up 7 bases; unmatched junction bases: 11. The germline V gene encodes CDR1 LNHNV and CDR2 YYDKDF (reference sequence). The CDR3 runs to 16 residues. CDR3: CATSAAGGPSSNEQFF. The CDR3 DNA follows: TGTGCCACCAGCGCAGCGGGGGGGCCTTCAAGTAATGAGCAGTTCTTC.

This chain connects TRBV24-1 to TRBJ1-1; D unclear. This CDR3 spans 13 amino acids. In germline, CDR1 is KGHDR, CDR2 SFDVKD. Trimming removed 7 bases from V and 4 bases from J, with 12 bases in between. CDR3: CATSAGGGTEAFF. In DNA form, the CDR3 reads TGTGCCACCAGCGCTGGAGGCGGCACTGAAGCTTTCTTT.

This chain links TRBV6-1 with TRBJ1-3; 12 positions agree with TRBD1. Germline V gene data show CDR1 as MNHNS and CDR2 as SASEGT. The V segment lost 5 bases and the J segment 0 bases; nucleotides outside the gene matches: 5. CDR3 size: 17 residues. The CDR3 spells CASSPGTGGNSGNTIYF. The CDR3 region has the DNA TGTGCCAGCAGTCCAGGGACAGGGGGCAACTCTGGAAACACCATATATTTT.

This clonotype showed up many times. This chain links TRBV12-3 or TRBV12-4 with TRBJ1-2; weak D call: TRBD1 (6 bases). V gave up 3 bases and J gave up 3 bases, with 14 bases separating them. This CDR3 has 15 amino acids. As DNA, the CDR3 is TGTGCCAGCAGTTTCAGTTCAGGGGCTGACTATGGCTACACCTTC. Translating gives CASSFSSGADYGYTF.

Ten or more counts support this clonotype. The chain combines TRBV7-2 with TRBJ2-7, with D unresolved. Trimming pared 1 base from V and 2 bases from J, leaving 9 bases between. The germline V gene has CDR1 SGHTA and CDR2 FQGNSA. The CDR3 covers 14 residues. As DNA, the CDR3 is TGTGCCAGCAGCTTAGGAGAACAGCCCTACGAGCAGTACTTC. Translated, it gives CASSLGEQPYEQYF. The complete variable domain, with remaining parts taken from reference TRBV7-2 and TRBJ2-7, reads GAGVSQSPSNKVTEKGKDVELRCDPISGHTALYWYRQSLGQGLEFLIYFQGNSAPDKSGLPSDRFSAERTGGSVSTLTIQRTQQEDSAVYLCASSLGEQPYEQYFGPGTRLTVT.

The table lists this clonotype with many counts. The junction differs from germline at one of its ends, possibly a read error. The genes are TRBV5-1 and TRBJ1-1; D unclear. Germline V gene sequence: CDR1 SGHRS, CDR2 YFSETQ. The CDR3 loop spans 11 amino acids. The CDR3 reads CASSGNTETFF. As DNA, the CDR3 is TGCGCCAGCAGCGGGAACACTGAAACTTTCTTT.

This chain uses TRBV10-3 with TRBJ2-3; D remains ambiguous. The CDR3 extends over 12 amino acids. Per germline, CDR1 ENHRY and CDR2 SYGVKD. Trimming removed 2 bases from V and 3 bases from J, with 3 bases in between. CDR3 in amino acids: CAISEGTDTQYF. The CDR3 DNA is TGTGCCATCAGTGAGGGAACAGATACGCAGTATTTT.

This clonotype appeared many times. V usage is TRBV27 and J usage is TRBJ1-6; D gene ambiguous. This CDR3 spans 15 amino acids. V lost 7 bases, J lost 6 bases, and 16 bases lay in between. In germline, CDR1 is MNHEY, CDR2 SMNVEV (reference sequence). Here the CDR3 reads CASTPTGLANSPLHF. The CDR3 DNA is TGTGCCAGCACCCCCACGGGTTTGGCTAATTCACCCCTCCACTTT.

The rearrangement uses TRBV20-1 and TRBJ1-2; 10 positions match TRBD1. Trimming removed 6 bases from V and 2 bases from J; junction bases left unmatched: 0. CDR1 and CDR2 (germline): DFQATT, SNEGSKA (reference sequence). The CDR3 is 12 amino acids. The CDR3 loop reads CSAGQGNYGYTF. The CDR3 DNA sequence: TGCAGTGCGGGACAGGGGAACTATGGCTACACCTTC.